This entry concerns a single T cell receptor (beta chain). The sample holds many counts of this clonotype. Its antigen remains unidentified. No base-level quality is on record; no much larger clone is a single base apart. Receptor libraries were prepared by 5' RACE. For sequencing, an Illumina HiSeq 2500 was employed. A second PCR of 7 to 11 cycles was performed with a sample-barcoded 5' primer and a J-beta primer mix. A unique molecular identifier was introduced onto each TCR beta cDNA molecule by a template-switch 5' adaptor carrying 12 random nucleotides. Each sample yielded at least 3 million CDR3-containing paired-end reads. The Mint cDNA synthesis kit, primed by a TRBC-specific oligonucleotide, was used to synthesize first-strand cDNA from all RNA. Following uracil-DNA glycosylase treatment, a first 18-cycle PCR with universal primers M1SS and BC2_uni_R was performed on all cDNA. The authors processed their data as follows. Normalization of each sample was performed by random selection of 1 million high-quality reads, each carrying a distinct molecular identifier. Instead of being binned into consensus sequences, reads with shared molecular identifiers were discarded. MiTCR, run with a Q25 quality threshold and the strictest error-elimination algorithm, handled CDR3 identification, clonotype clustering and error correction. A nonparametric unseen species model with Euler transformation was used to estimate lower-bound total TCR beta diversity. TCRdb trimmed the raw reads at Q25, called clones with MiXCR and kept productive beta chains. Every entry covers one CDR3 protein and lists the most common genes and DNA from its rows. In this record, the V and J calls reflect TCRdb's handling and not the investigators' own analysis. This sample holds over 750,000 distinct CDR3 sequences; 25% were observed only once. The ten largest clones capture roughly 9% of the sample.

Trimmed from V: 2 bases; trimmed from J: 4 bases; junction bases lacking a gene match: 4. From the cysteine through the phenylalanine, the CDR3 covers 14 amino acids. The only DNA kept is the CDR3, 42 bases in frame from the first base. CDR1 and CDR2, per the germline V gene, are MDHEN and SYDVKM. This entry is derived from a study of blood T cells in healthy people across ages (dated by TCRdb to the mid-2010s). A note on the overall study: In model experiments, template switching captured roughly one uniquely barcoded TCR beta cDNA molecule for every two T cells. The study analyzed two additional independent replicas of 1 million unique cDNA reads from the same blood draw for two donors, one aged 18 to 29 and one aged 80 or older. The donors were split into four age groups: young (average roughly 15 years), middle-aged (about 40), aged (62) and long-lived (roughly 77). To track age-related changes in TCR beta repertoire diversity, the study relied on deep sequencing normalized with unique cDNA molecular identifiers.

The donors were 40 or so Caucasian individuals from Russia, aged roughly 6 to 100 years, who were systemically healthy. Approximately 9 milliliters of peripheral blood were collected from each donor into EDTA-treated Vacutainer tubes. Ficoll-Paque density-gradient centrifugation was used to isolate PBMCs, with at least 6 million obtained per sample. Total RNA, at least 6 micrograms per sample, was extracted from PBMCs with Trizol reagent. The percentages of naive CD45RAhigh/CD27high T cells were determined by flow cytometry on a PBMC aliquot from every donor. Overall study results and their limits: Estimates of total diversity from one million sequenced T cells were regarded as lower bounds and underestimates. Bulk unsorted PBMC profiling prevented conclusive comparison of naive and antigen-experienced compartments. The long-lived group showed more naive CD4+ T cells, fewer expanded clones and increased TCR diversity than the aged group, suggesting age selection. Observed TCR beta diversity correlated strongly with the percentage of naive T cells measured by flow cytometry. Donor CMV infection status was unknown, potentially confounding age-related changes in expanded clonotypes. Observed TCR beta diversity per million T cells fell roughly linearly with age, and a significant reduction was already apparent by age approximately 41.

The same specimen was also included in a second study, on T cells of mothers and their children. The second study, in turn, reports: Nine systemically healthy Caucasian individuals, comprising three mothers and their six children, were included as donors. cDNA synthesis consumed the entire amount of extracted RNA, loaded at approximately 1.6 ug RNA in each 15 ul reaction. In the second PCR, sample barcodes and 2-4 random nucleotides were introduced via the M1S primer. Over 9.5 million TCR beta CDR3 reads were obtained for each mother, and millions of reads were obtained for each child. Thymic selection shapes the output of TCR recombination in a similar way in related and unrelated pairs, and inherited differences have a minor effect. Normalized repertoire overlap was always found to be slightly, but never significantly, higher in related mother-child pairs than in unrelated mother-child pairs. Persistent microchimeric T cell clones were not detected, at a sensitivity of 85 to 100 clones per million clonotypes. To look for features that set related mother-child pairs apart from unrelated individuals, the researchers ran deep NGS to compare the TCR beta repertoires of mothers and children. On average, the children were approximately 11 +/- 4 years old, while the mothers were about 38 +/- 4 years old. After adapter ligation was performed with NEBNext reagents, the libraries were sequenced on an Illumina HiSeq 2000 with 100+100 nt paired-end reads. To prevent cross-contamination, the mother and child libraries were prepared one month apart and sequenced in separate runs. Between roughly 450,000 and 2,000,000 distinct TCR beta clonotypes were identified per donor. Naive TCR beta clonotypes were estimated from low-frequency clonotypes matched to each donor's FACS-determined naive share, without sorting.

The V and J genes are TRBV28 and TRBJ2-7, and 8 junctional nucleotides match TRBD2. This TCR was sampled from a boy younger than 18 in good health. The specimen sequenced was blood. The CDR3 region: CASSLRAGVYEQYF. The DNA sequence is as follows: TGTGCCAGCAGTTTAAGAGCGGGAGTGTACGAGCAGTACTTC.